This section outlines one T cell receptor (beta chain) sequence together with its context. V was pared by 2 bases and J by 2 bases, with 7 bases between. Germline assignment: CDR1 SEHNR and CDR2 FQNEAQ (reference sequence). The CDR3 is made up of 13 amino acids. This sample stems from a study of blood T cell repertoires in COVID-19. Study summary: Italy, Spain and the United States were the sources of the convalescent and acute COVID-19 samples. Nucleic acid was either cDNA or gDNA, and it came from T cells, B-cell-depleted T cells, or PBMCs.

Seattle participants joined during active infection and were tracked over time. In the authors' methods: Scientists estimated how many nucleated cells there were by amplifying reference gene primers. The method was immunoSEQ multiplex PCR; TCRdb's version includes in-frame clones alone and lacks a portion of them. The V and J calls and clone size come from that table; D and trimming were worked out from the DNA. The top ten hold over 8.5% of the sample, which has a few hundred thousand clones, 89% seen once. The gene calls are TRBV7-9 and TRBJ2-7; D is uncertain. The receptor's source is a woman aged 30 to 39 with COVID-19, enrolled during active disease. The material sequenced was peripheral blood. The chain's CDR3 is CASSLISPYEQYF. The CDR3, as DNA: TGTGCCAGCAGCTTAATTAGCCCCTACGAGCAGTACTTC.